These T cell receptor beta chains were read from a single sample in a study of T cells in Graves' hyperthyroidism and ophthalmopathy. TCRdb passed the multiplex PCR reads through MiXCR, listing each CDR3 protein once. The sample has more than 350,000 distinct CDR3 sequences, 14% to 15% seen once. The sequenced sample consisted of blood. The receptors come from a woman aged 25 to 39 with Graves' hyperthyroidism. The CDR3 runs from the conserved cysteine through the conserved F or W. A D gene is named only where the DNA matches it firmly. Not all rows give a size; the values are once, few, many and, for expanded clones, a class.

D	V	size	length	J	CDR3	DNA
-	TRBV27	-	15	TRBJ2-2	CASSLLGFDTGELFF	TGTGCCAGCAGTTTACTGGGTTTTGACACCGGGGAGCTGTTTTTT
TRBD1	TRBV7-9	many	17	TRBJ1-5	CASSLGRQGNYNQPQHF	TGTGCCAGCAGCTTAGGGCGACAGGGCAACTACAATCAGCCCCAGCATTTT
-	TRBV4-1	few	14	TRBJ2-7	CASSQVQGEYEQYF	TGCGCCAGCAGCCAAGTCCAAGGAGAGTACGAGCAGTACTTC
-	TRBV6-2/TRBV6-3	few	13	TRBJ1-5	CASWDQGHQPQHF	TGTGCCAGCTGGGATCAGGGCCATCAGCCCCAGCATTTT
TRBD2	TRBV9	few	14	TRBJ2-7	CASSVGSGSYEQYF	TGTGCCAGCAGCGTAGGAAGCGGGAGCTACGAGCAGTACTTC
TRBD1	TRBV2	many	12	TRBJ2-1	CASRDRGNEQFF	TGTGCCAGCAGGGACAGGGGAAATGAGCAGTTCTTC
-	TRBV15	many	12	TRBJ2-7	CATSRAGYEQYF	TGTGCCACCAGCAGAGCGGGCTACGAGCAGTACTTC
-	TRBV5-1	-	15	TRBJ2-1	CASSLAGDTHNEQFF	TGCGCCAGCAGCTTGGCCGGGGATACTCACAATGAGCAGTTCTTC
-	TRBV10-3	-	14	TRBJ2-3	CAISVAQGEDTQYF	TGTGCCATCAGTGTCGCTCAGGGTGAAGATACGCAGTATTTT
TRBD1	TRBV7-8	many	15	TRBJ1-5	CASSPGTGGYQPQHF	TGTGCCAGCAGTCCCGGGACAGGGGGCTATCAGCCCCAGCATTTT
-	TRBV5-1	-	13	TRBJ2-1	CASSLSTYTEQFF	TGCGCCAGCAGCTTGAGCACTTACACTGAGCAGTTCTTC
TRBD1	TRBV25-1	-	14	TRBJ2-7	CASSEPGQTYEQYF	TGTGCCAGCAGTGAGCCGGGACAGACCTACGAGCAGTACTTC
TRBD2	TRBV5-4	-	16	TRBJ2-5	CASSSSGGGPGETQYF	TGTGCCAGCAGCTCTTCCGGGGGAGGGCCGGGTGAGACCCAGTACTTC
-	TRBV6-2/TRBV6-3	-	15	TRBJ2-7	CASSYSVSHSYEQYF	TGTGCCAGCAGTTACTCGGTCTCTCACTCCTACGAGCAGTACTTC
-	TRBV2	many	15	TRBJ2-7	CASSEVAASSYEQYF	TGTGCCAGCAGTGAAGTGGCGGCAAGCTCCTACGAGCAGTACTTC
TRBD1	TRBV2	many	15	TRBJ1-4	CASRGQGARNEKLFF	TGTGCCAGCAGGGGACAGGGGGCAAGAAATGAAAAACTGTTTTTT
-	TRBV12-3/TRBV12-4	many	14	TRBJ2-3	CASSFDSSTDTQYF	TGTGCCAGCAGTTTCGACAGTAGCACAGATACGCAGTATTTT
-	TRBV28	many	15	TRBJ2-7	CASKYRRAQPYEQYF	TGTGCCAGCAAATATAGGAGGGCCCAGCCCTACGAGCAGTACTTC
TRBD1	TRBV5-1	few	16	TRBJ2-5	CASSSGQGGFQETQYF	TGCGCCAGCAGCTCCGGACAGGGGGGCTTTCAAGAGACCCAGTACTTC
-	TRBV28	few	12	TRBJ1-1	CASSASNTEAFF	TGTGCCAGCAGTGCAAGTAACACTGAAGCTTTCTTT
TRBD1	TRBV20-1	-	14	TRBJ1-4	CSARTGGFNEKLFF	TGCAGTGCCCGGACAGGGGGCTTTAATGAAAAACTGTTTTTT
-	TRBV11-2	-	18	TRBJ2-7	CASSPLLSRISLGYEQYF	TGTGCCAGCAGCCCCTTGCTCTCTAGAATCAGTCTCGGGTACGAGCAGTACTTC
TRBD2	TRBV11-2	many	16	TRBJ2-3	CASSSTLSSGRNTQYF	TGTGCCAGCAGCTCTACCCTCTCTAGCGGGAGGAATACGCAGTATTTT
TRBD2	TRBV11-3	many	14	TRBJ2-1	CASSPAGRGNEQFF	TGTGCCAGCAGCCCTGCAGGGAGGGGAAATGAGCAGTTCTTC
TRBD2	TRBV29-1	many	18	TRBJ2-1	CSVRRLAGVSRAVDEQFF	TGCAGCGTCCGCCGACTAGCGGGAGTTTCACGCGCGGTGGATGAGCAGTTCTTC
TRBD1	TRBV5-1	-	15	TRBJ2-1	CASRNGTGFHNEQFF	TGCGCCAGCAGGAACGGGACAGGGTTCCACAATGAGCAGTTCTTC
-	TRBV10-1	-	16	TRBJ2-3	CASSEAAAGSTDTQYF	TGCGCCAGCAGTGAGGCGGCGGCGGGGTCAACAGATACGCAGTATTTT
-	TRBV20-1	few	13	TRBJ1-5	CSAVNGPDQPQHF	TGCAGTGCTGTGAACGGGCCGGATCAGCCCCAGCATTTT
-	TRBV28	many	13	TRBJ1-1	CASSIYDPNLAFF	TGTGCCAGCAGTATATACGACCCTAACCTAGCTTTCTTT
TRBD2	TRBV28	many	15	TRBJ2-7	CASSFRSGSSYEQYF	TGTGCCAGCAGTTTCAGGAGCGGGAGCTCCTACGAGCAGTACTTC
TRBD1	TRBV30	many	13	TRBJ2-2	CAWSEQGIGELFF	TGTGCCTGGAGTGAACAGGGGATCGGGGAGCTGTTTTTT
-	TRBV27	many	14	TRBJ1-2	CASSSTAAGYGYTF	TGTGCCAGCAGTTCCACGGCGGCAGGCTATGGCTACACCTTC
TRBD2	TRBV12-3/TRBV12-4	many	17	TRBJ2-2	CASSLVLGLAVAGELFF	TGTGCCAGCAGTTTAGTTTTAGGACTAGCGGTTGCCGGGGAGCTGTTTTTT
-	TRBV7-8	few	15	TRBJ1-3	CASSSSRGSGNTIYF	TGTGCCAGCAGCTCTTCACGGGGCTCTGGAAACACCATATATTTT
TRBD2	TRBV28	many	13	TRBJ2-1	CASSLLLAGEQFF	TGTGCCAGCAGTTTACTTCTAGCGGGTGAGCAGTTCTTC
-	TRBV2	many	12	TRBJ2-7	CASSGQNYEQYF	TGTGCCAGCAGCGGACAGAACTACGAGCAGTACTTC
-	TRBV24-1	many	16	TRBJ2-2	CATPKTIPAVTGELFF	TGTGCCACCCCGAAGACAATTCCGGCGGTCACCGGGGAGCTGTTTTTT
-	TRBV11-3	many	17	TRBJ2-3	CASSNLGGRPSTDTQYF	TGTGCCAGCAGCAACCTCGGGGGCAGGCCGAGCACAGATACGCAGTATTTT
-	TRBV2	many	14	TRBJ2-6	CASSEGVGANVLTF	TGTGCCAGCAGTGAAGGGGTTGGGGCCAACGTCCTGACTTTC